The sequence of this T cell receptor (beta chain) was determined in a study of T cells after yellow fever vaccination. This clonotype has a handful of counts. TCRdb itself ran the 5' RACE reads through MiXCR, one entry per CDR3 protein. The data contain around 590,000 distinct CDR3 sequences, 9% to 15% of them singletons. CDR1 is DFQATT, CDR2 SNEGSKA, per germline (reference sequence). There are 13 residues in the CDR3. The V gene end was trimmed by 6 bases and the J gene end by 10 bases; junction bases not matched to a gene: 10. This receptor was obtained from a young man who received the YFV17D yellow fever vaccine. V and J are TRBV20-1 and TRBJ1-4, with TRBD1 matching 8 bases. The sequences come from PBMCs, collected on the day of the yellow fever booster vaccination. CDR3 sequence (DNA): TGCAGTGCCCGGAACAGGGGGGGGAGAAAACTGTTTTTT. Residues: CSARNRGGRKLFF.